Each of the 18 T cell receptor beta chains below was sequenced from the same sample in a study of T cell changes during pregnancy in multiple sclerosis. Here immunoSEQ multiplex PCR was the method, and the copy in TCRdb shows in-frame clones only, minus some. The repertoire includes tens of thousands of clones, 90% of them detected once, and 1.5% sits in the top ten. The sequenced sample was peripheral blood, obtained in the third trimester of pregnancy. These receptors came from a female donor with multiple sclerosis, enrolled in a pregnancy study.

The chain recombines TRBV11-2 with TRBJ2-7; 9 bases fit TRBD1. The V gene's germline CDR1 is SGHAT and CDR2 FQNNGV. CDR3 length: 12 residues. V shed 3 bases, J shed 12 bases, and the junction held 6 bases outside the gene matches. The CDR3 reads CASSFGDREPYF. The CDR3 DNA reads TGTGCCAGCAGCTTCGGGGACAGGGAACCGTACTTC.

CDR3 region: CASSQAPGDTDTQYF. The CDR3 coding sequence is TGTGCCAGCAGCCAAGCCCCAGGGGACACAGATACGCAGTATTTT. The genes are TRBV4-2 and TRBJ2-3, with a possible D match to TRBD1 (6 bases). V lost 1 base, J lost 2 bases, and 10 bases lay in between. CDR1 and CDR2 from the germline V gene are LGHNA and YNFKEQ. This CDR3 spans 15 amino acids.

The J gene is TRBJ2-7, the V gene TRBV18; 7 bases line up with TRBD1. The V gene end was trimmed by 6 bases and the J gene end by 2 bases; junction bases not matched to a gene: 1. This CDR3 spans 12 amino acids. Per the germline V gene, CDR1 is KGHSH and CDR2 is LQKENI. The CDR3 spells CASSTGAYEQYF. The DNA of the CDR3 is TGTGCCAGCTCCACAGGGGCCTACGAGCAGTACTTC.

Written as DNA, the CDR3 is TGCGCCAGCAGCTTGGGGGGGAGGGTATGGACTGAAGCTTTCTTT. Translated: CASSLGGRVWTEAFF. This rearrangement joins TRBV5-1 to TRBJ1-1, with a possible D match to TRBD1 (5 bases). V dropped 0 bases and J dropped 5 bases, with 14 bases sitting between them. The germline V gene encodes CDR1 SGHRS and CDR2 YFSETQ. CDR3 length: 15 amino acids. Looking up the rest from reference TRBV5-1 and TRBJ1-1 gives the full variable domain: KAGVTQTPRYLIKTRGQQVTLSCSPISGHRSVSWYQQTPGQGLQFLFEYFSETQRNKGNFPGRFSGRQFSNSRSEMNVSTLELGDSALYLCASSLGGRVWTEAFFGQGTRLTVV.

This clone has a single count. The chain has TRBV5-5 and TRBJ1-2; D is undetermined. Germline CDR1 SGHKS, CDR2 YYEKEE (reference sequence). The CDR3 is made up of 14 amino acids. Trimming pared 3 bases from V and 0 bases from J, leaving 9 bases between. The CDR3 is CASSSTVTNYGYTF. CDR3 nucleotide sequence: TGTGCCAGCAGCTCAACAGTGACTAACTATGGCTACACCTTC.

V usage is TRBV18 and J usage is TRBJ2-5; D perhaps matches TRBD2 (6 bases). The CDR3 has 13 residues. Trimming pared 5 bases from V and 3 bases from J, leaving 10 bases between. Germline V gene lookup returns CDR1 KGHSH and CDR2 LQKENI. CDR3 in DNA: TGTGCCAGCTCATCCCGCGGGGAAGAGACCCAGTACTTC. Its translation is CASSSRGEETQYF.

The rearrangement links TRBV6-5 to TRBJ1-1; D may be TRBD1 (5 bases). This CDR3 spans 14 amino acids. Germline CDR1 is MNHEY and CDR2 is SVGAGI. V was pared by 5 bases and J by 1 base, with 11 bases between. CDR3 protein: CASSQTETNTEAFF. As DNA, the CDR3 is TGTGCCAGCAGTCAGACAGAAACGAACACTGAAGCTTTCTTT.

This clone was seen only once. The V and J genes are TRBV15 and TRBJ2-1, with D perhaps TRBD2 (5 bases). The germline V gene has CDR1 LNHNV and CDR2 YYDKDF (reference sequence). The CDR3 has 16 amino acids. Trimming removed 1 base from V and 3 bases from J, with 13 bases in between. The CDR3 DNA reads as TGTGCCACCAGCAGAGGTGCCCGGGGTAACTACAATGAGCAGTTCTTC. Translating it yields CATSRGARGNYNEQFF.

The CDR3 is CASSPAGTSGNEQFF. The CDR3 DNA follows: TGTGCCAGCAGCCCAGCAGGAACTAGCGGGAATGAGCAGTTCTTC. This chain links TRBV4-2 with TRBJ2-1; the match to TRBD2 covers 9 bases. J lost 7 bases, V lost 4 bases, and 8 bases had no gene match. Germline V gene data show CDR1 as LGHNA and CDR2 as YNFKEQ. This CDR3 contains 15 residues.

The V and J genes are TRBV27 and TRBJ1-3; 8 bases fit TRBD1. Trimming cost V 5 bases and J 4 bases; bases outside gene matches: 16. CDR1 is MNHEY and CDR2 is SMNVEV in the germline V gene (reference sequence). The CDR3 is 18 residues long. CDR3 nucleotides: TGTGCCAGCAGTCTCCGCCGAGGACAGGGTTTTTCGGGAAACACCATATATTTT. Translated, it gives CASSLRRGQGFSGNTIYF.

V gene TRBV5-8 combines with J gene TRBJ2-7, with 14 bases fitting TRBD2. The CDR3 extends over 15 amino acids. Germline V CDR1 and CDR2: SGHTS, YDEGEE. After removal of 4 bases from V and 7 bases from J, the junction contained 7 bases not matched to a gene. DNA for the CDR3: TGTGCCAGCAGCCGGTACGGACTAGCGGGAGGTGAGCAGTACTTC. This gives the protein CASSRYGLAGGEQYF.

The V and J genes are TRBV7-9 and TRBJ2-7; the D gene is possibly TRBD1 (6 bases). V dropped 4 bases and J dropped 5 bases, with 12 bases sitting between them. The germline V gene has CDR1 SEHNR and CDR2 FQNEAQ (reference sequence). The CDR3 extends over 13 amino acids. The CDR3 coding sequence is TGTGCCAGCAGCTCCGGGACACCAAACGAGCAGTACTTC. Translation: CASSSGTPNEQYF.

The genes are TRBV7-2 and TRBJ2-1; maybe TRBD2 (6 bases). This CDR3 is built from 15 residues. From germline, CDR1 is SGHTA and CDR2 FQGNSA. V lost 3 bases and J 5 bases, leaving 14 bases between the germline ends. CDR3 in amino acids: CASSFVLRGDNEQFF. CDR3 DNA sequence: TGTGCCAGCAGCTTTGTTTTGCGGGGAGACAATGAGCAGTTCTTC.

The genes are TRBV5-4 and TRBJ1-1; 7 positions match TRBD1. Trimming at V came to 9 bases and at J to 0 bases, leaving 5 bases not matched to a gene. Germline assignment: CDR1 SGHNT and CDR2 YYREEE (reference sequence). The CDR3 covers 13 residues. CDR3 in amino acids: CATWGQMNTEAFF. The CDR3 DNA is TGTGCCACCTGGGGACAGATGAACACTGAAGCTTTCTTT.

V gene TRBV4-2 combines with J gene TRBJ1-2; 7 bases are shared with TRBD1. Germline loops: CDR1 LGHNA, CDR2 YNFKEQ. The CDR3 sequence is 15 residues long. Losses at the gene ends were 3 bases for V and 7 bases for J; bases not matched to a gene: 11. In DNA, the CDR3 is TGTGCCAGCAGCCAGGAGACAGGGAGGTCCTCTGGCTACACCTTC. This codes for CASSQETGRSSGYTF.

The chain carries TRBV7-9 and TRBJ2-3; possibly TRBD1 for D (5 bases). The germline V gene encodes CDR1 SEHNR and CDR2 FQNEAQ (reference sequence). CDR3 size: 16 residues. With 3 bases removed from V and 3 bases from J, the gap between germline ends came to 16 bases. For the CDR3, the DNA is TGTGCCAGCAGCTTTGCAGGGAACAGTGGGACAGATACGCAGTATTTT. This translates into CASSFAGNSGTDTQYF.

This chain links TRBV7-2 with TRBJ2-5; the match to TRBD1 covers 7 bases. Germline V gives CDR1 SGHTA, CDR2 FQGNSA. The CDR3 loop spans 14 amino acids. V dropped 5 bases and J dropped 1; count of bases not matched to a gene: 4. The DNA for the CDR3 is TGTGCCAGCAGCACTGGGACAGTCCAAGAGACCCAGTACTTC. Translating gives CASSTGTVQETQYF.

This chain joins TRBV6-5 and TRBJ2-7; D unclear. The V gene's germline CDR1 is MNHEY and CDR2 SVGAGI. This CDR3 spans 13 amino acids. Trimming removed 0 bases from V and 3 bases from J, with 6 bases in between. The CDR3 DNA reads TGTGCCAGCAGTTACTCAATGAGCTACGAGCAGTACTTC. Protein sequence: CASSYSMSYEQYF.